The clone carrying this T cell receptor beta chain was seen just once. Its antigen remains unidentified. This sample stems from a study of shared clonotypes between healthy human individuals. Across the study: Used for every donor were three CD4 naive, three CD4 memory, two CD8 naive and one CD8 memory plate.

General study results and limits: Generally, naive subsets came out with larger estimated richness than memory subsets. The donor pool, a small one, limited the genetic and exposure-history diversity represented.

In the authors' workflow: Owing to the provision of junction-only sequences devoid of quality scores by immunoSEQ, filtering differed. The data were produced by immunoSEQ multiplex PCR, yet TCRdb's version contains in-frame clones alone and is incomplete. That table is the source of V, J and clone size, and D and trimming were worked out from the DNA. The table has under 1,100,000 clones, 78% seen once. Germline V gene sequence: CDR1 MNHEY, CDR2 SVGAGI. This CDR3 has 13 amino acids. Trimming removed 6 bases from V and 9 bases from J, with 17 bases in between. This TCR derives from a man between 18 and 29 years old in good health. Some clones in this sample may be carry-over from other donors' samples. Specimen: memory CD4+ T cells from PBMCs. Specified subset: CD45RA-negative fraction. The rearrangement links TRBV6-5 to TRBJ2-5, with a weak D call TRBD2 (5 bases). For the CDR3, the DNA is TGTGCCAGCAGCCTCAACCCGGTCGGGGCCCAGTACTTC. Amino acid sequence: CASSLNPVGAQYF.